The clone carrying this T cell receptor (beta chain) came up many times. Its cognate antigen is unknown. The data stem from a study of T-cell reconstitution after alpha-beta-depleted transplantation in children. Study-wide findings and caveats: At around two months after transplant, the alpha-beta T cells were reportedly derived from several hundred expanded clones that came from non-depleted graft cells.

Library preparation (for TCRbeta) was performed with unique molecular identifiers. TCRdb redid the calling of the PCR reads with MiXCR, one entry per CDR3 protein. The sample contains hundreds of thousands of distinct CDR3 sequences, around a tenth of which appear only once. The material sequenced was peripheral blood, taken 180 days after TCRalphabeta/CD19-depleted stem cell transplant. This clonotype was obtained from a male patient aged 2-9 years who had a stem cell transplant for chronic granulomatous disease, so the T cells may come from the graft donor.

The CDR3 is CASSFLGNSPLHF. The DNA of the CDR3 is TGTGCCAGCAGTTTTCTTGGAAATTCACCCCTCCACTTT. This sequence joins TRBV27 and TRBJ1-6; D is unclear. Germline V lookup: CDR1 MNHEY, CDR2 SMNVEV (reference sequence). This CDR3 has 13 amino acids. Deletions cut 3 bases from V and 7 bases from J, with 7 bases between.